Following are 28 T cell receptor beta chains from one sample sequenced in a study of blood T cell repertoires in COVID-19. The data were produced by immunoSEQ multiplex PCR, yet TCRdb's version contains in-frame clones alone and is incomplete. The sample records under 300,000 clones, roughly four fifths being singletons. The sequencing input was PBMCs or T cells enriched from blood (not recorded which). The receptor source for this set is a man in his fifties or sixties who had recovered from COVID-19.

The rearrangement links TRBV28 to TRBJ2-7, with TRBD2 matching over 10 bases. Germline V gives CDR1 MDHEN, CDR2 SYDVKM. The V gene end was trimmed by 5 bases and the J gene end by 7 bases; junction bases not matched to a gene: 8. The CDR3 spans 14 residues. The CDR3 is CASSTEGLAREQYF. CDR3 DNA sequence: TGTGCCAGCAGTACAGAGGGACTAGCGCGGGAGCAGTACTTC. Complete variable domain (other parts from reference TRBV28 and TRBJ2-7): DVKVTQSSRYLVKRTGEKVFLECVQDMDHENMFWYRQDPGLGLRLIYFSYDVKMKEKGDIPEGYSVSREKKERFSLILESASTNQTSMYLCASSTEGLAREQYFGPGTRLTVT.

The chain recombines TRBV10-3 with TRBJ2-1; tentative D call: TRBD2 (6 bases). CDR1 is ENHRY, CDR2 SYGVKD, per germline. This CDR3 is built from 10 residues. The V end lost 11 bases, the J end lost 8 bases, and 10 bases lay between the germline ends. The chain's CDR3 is CASGVDEQFF. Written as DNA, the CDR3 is TGTGCCTCGGGGGTGGATGAGCAGTTCTTC.

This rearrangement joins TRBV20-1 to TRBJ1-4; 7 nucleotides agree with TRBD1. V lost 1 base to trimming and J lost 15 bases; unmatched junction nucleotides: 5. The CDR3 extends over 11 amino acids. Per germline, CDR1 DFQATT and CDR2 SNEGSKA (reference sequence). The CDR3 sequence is CSARVRGKLFF. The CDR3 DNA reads TGCAGTGCTAGAGTCAGGGGGAAATTGTTTTTT.

CDR3 sequence: CASSLGAGGTDTQYF. CDR3 nucleotide sequence: TGTGCCAGCAGCTTAGGAGCGGGTGGCACAGATACGCAGTATTTT. The rearrangement joins TRBV7-3 to TRBJ2-3, with D possibly matching TRBD2 (6 bases). The CDR3 runs 15 residues. The ends were cut back, 2 bases at V and 1 base at J, with 10 bases in the middle. The germline CDR1 and CDR2 sequences are SGHTA and FQGTGA. Full variable domain (remainder filled in from reference TRBV7-3 and TRBJ2-3): GAGVSQTPSNKVTEKGKYVELRCDPISGHTALYWYRQSLGQGPEFLIYFQGTGAADDSGLPNDRFFAVRPEGSVSTLKIQRTERGDSAVYLCASSLGAGGTDTQYFGPGTRLTVL.

The CDR3 protein is CASSLTGQGNYGYTF. The CDR3 coding sequence is TGTGCCAGCAGCCTGACGGGACAGGGGAACTATGGCTACACCTTC. The gene calls are TRBV5-6 and TRBJ1-2; 10 bases map to TRBD1. The germline V gene encodes CDR1 SGHDT and CDR2 YYEEEE. Unmatched junction bases numbered 5, after V lost 4 bases and J lost 2 bases. The length of the CDR3 is 15 residues.

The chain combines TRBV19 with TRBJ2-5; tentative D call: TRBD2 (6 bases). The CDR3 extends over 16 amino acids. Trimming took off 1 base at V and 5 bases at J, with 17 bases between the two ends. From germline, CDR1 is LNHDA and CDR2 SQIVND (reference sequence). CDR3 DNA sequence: TGTGCCAGTAGTATAGGGGGTGGTAGCGGCGGGGAGACCCAGTACTTC. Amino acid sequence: CASSIGGGSGGETQYF.

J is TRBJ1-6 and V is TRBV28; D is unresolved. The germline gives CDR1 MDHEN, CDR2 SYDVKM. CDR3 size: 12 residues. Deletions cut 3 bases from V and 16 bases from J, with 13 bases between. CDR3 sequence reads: CASSFSSRTLHF. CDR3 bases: TGTGCCAGCAGTTTTAGTAGTAGAACTCTCCACTTT.

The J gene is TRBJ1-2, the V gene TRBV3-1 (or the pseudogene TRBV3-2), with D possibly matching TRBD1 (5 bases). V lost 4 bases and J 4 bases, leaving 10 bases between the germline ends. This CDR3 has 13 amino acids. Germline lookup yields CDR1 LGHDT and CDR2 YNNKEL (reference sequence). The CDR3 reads CASSPYTGYGYTF. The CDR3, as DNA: TGTGCCAGCAGCCCTTACACAGGCTATGGCTACACCTTC.

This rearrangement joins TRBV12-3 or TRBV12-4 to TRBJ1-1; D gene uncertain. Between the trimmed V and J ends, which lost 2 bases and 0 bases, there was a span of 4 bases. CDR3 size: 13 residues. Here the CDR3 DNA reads TGTGCCAGCAGTTTATATCTGAACACTGAAGCTTTCTTT. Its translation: CASSLYLNTEAFF.

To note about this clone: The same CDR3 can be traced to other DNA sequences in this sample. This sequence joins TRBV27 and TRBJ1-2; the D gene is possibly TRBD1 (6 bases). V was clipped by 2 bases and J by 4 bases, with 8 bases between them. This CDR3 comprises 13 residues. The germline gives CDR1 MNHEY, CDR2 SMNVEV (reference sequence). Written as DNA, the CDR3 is TGTGCCAGCAGTTTAACAGGGACCTATGGCTACACCTTC. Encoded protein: CASSLTGTYGYTF.

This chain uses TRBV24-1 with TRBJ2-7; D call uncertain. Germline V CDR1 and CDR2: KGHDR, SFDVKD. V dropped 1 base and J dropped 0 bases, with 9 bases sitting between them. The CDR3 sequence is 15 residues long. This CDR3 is CATSDFGSFSYEQYF. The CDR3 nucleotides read TGTGCCACCAGTGATTTTGGCTCCTTCTCCTACGAGCAGTACTTC.

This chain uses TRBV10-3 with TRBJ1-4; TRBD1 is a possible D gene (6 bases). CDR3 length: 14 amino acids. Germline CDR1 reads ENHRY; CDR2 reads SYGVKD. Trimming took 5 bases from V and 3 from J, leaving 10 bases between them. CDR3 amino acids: CAISRGGPNEKLFF. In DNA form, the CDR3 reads TGTGCCATCAGTAGGGGGGGGCCTAATGAAAAACTGTTTTTT.

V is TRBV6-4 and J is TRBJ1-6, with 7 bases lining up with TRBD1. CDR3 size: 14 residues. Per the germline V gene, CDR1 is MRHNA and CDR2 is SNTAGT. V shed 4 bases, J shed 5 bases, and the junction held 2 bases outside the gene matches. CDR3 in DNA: TGTGCCAGCAGTGCGGGACAGCATAATTCACCCCTCCACTTT. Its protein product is CASSAGQHNSPLHF.

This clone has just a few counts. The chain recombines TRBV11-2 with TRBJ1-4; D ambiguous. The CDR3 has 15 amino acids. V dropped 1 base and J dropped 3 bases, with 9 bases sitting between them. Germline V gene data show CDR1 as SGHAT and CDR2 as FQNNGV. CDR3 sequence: CASSLGGKANEKLFF. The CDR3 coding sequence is TGTGCCAGCAGCTTAGGAGGGAAGGCTAATGAAAAACTGTTTTTT.

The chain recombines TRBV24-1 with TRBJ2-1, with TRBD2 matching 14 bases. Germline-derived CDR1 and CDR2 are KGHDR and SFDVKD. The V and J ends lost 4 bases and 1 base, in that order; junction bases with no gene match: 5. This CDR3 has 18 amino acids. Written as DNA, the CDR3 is TGTGCCACCAGTGACCAAGGGACTAGCGGGAGTTCCTACAATGAGCAGTTCTTC. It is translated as CATSDQGTSGSSYNEQFF.

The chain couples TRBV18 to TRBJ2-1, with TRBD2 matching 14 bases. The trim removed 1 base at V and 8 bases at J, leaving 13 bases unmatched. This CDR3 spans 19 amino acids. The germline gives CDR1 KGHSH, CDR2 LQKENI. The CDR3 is CASSPLPGRGTSGGYEQFF. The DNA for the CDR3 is TGTGCCAGCTCACCACTGCCAGGAAGGGGGACTAGCGGGGGATATGAGCAGTTCTTC.

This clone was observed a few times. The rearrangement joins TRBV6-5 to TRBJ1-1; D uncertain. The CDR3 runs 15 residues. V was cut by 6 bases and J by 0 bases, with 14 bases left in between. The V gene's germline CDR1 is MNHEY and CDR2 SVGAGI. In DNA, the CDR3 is TGTGCCAGCAGACCCCCCCCGGGGATGAACACTGAAGCTTTCTTT. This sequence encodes CASRPPPGMNTEAFF.

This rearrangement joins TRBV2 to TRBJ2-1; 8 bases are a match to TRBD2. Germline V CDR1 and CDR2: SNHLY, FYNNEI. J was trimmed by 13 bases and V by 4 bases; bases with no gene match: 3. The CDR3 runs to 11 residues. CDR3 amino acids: CASSVSGNQFF. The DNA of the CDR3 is TGTGCCAGCAGTGTTAGCGGGAACCAGTTCTTC.

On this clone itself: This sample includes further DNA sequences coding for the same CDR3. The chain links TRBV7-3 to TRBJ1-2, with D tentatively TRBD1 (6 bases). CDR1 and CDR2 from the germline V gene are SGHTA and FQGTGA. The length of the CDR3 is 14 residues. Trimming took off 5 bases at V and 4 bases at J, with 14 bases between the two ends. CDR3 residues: CASSPGTGSYGYTF. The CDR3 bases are TGTGCCAGCAGCCCGGGCACAGGGTCCTATGGCTACACCTTC.

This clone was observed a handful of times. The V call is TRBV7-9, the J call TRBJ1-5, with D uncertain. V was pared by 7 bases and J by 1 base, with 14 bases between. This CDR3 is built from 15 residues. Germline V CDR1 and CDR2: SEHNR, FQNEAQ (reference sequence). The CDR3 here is CASKMDEGSNQPQHF. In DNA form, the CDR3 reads TGTGCCAGCAAGATGGACGAGGGAAGCAATCAGCCCCAGCATTTT. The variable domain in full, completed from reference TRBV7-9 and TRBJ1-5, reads DTGVSQNPRHKITKRGQNVTFRCDPISEHNRLYWYRQTLGQGPEFLTYFQNEAQLEKSRLLSDRFSAERPKGSFSTLEIQRTEQGDSAMYLCASKMDEGSNQPQHFGDGTRLSIL.

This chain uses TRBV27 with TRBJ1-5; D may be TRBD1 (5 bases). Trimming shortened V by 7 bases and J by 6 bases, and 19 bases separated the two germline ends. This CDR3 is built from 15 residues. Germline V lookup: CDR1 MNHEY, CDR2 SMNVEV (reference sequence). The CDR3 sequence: CASTPLGAAPQPQHF. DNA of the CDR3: TGTGCCAGCACCCCTCTAGGGGCAGCGCCTCAGCCCCAGCATTTT.

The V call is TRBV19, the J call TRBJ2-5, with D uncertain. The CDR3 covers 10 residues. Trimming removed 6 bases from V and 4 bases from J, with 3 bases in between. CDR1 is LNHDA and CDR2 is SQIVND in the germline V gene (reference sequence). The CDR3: CASRRETQYF. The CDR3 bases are TGTGCCAGTAGGAGAGAGACCCAGTACTTC.

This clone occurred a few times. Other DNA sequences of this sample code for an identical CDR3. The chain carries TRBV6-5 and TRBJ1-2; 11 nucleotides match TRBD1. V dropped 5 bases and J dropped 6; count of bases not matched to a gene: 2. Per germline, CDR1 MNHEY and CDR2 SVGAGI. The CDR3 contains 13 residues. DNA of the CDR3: TGTGCCAGCAGTAGGACAGGGGGCGATGGCTACACCTTC. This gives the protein CASSRTGGDGYTF.

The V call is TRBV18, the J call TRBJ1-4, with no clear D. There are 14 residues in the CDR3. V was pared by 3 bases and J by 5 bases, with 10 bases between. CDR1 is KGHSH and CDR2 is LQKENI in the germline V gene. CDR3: CASSPWAGNEKLFF. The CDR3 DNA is TGTGCCAGCTCACCGTGGGCTGGGAATGAAAAACTGTTTTTT.

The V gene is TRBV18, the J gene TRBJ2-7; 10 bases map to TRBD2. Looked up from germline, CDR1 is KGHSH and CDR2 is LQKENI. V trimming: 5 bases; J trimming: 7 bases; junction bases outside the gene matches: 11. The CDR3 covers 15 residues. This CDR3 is CASSTSSGSLDEQYF. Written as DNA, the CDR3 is TGTGCCAGCTCAACCTCTAGCGGGAGTTTGGATGAGCAGTACTTC.

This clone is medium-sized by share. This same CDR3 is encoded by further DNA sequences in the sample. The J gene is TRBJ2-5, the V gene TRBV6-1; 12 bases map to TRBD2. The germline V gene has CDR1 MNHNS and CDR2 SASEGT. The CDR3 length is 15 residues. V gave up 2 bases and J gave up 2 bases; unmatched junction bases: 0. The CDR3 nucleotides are TGTGCCAGCAGTGAACTAGCGGGGGGGCAAGAGACCCAGTACTTC. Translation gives CASSELAGGQETQYF.

The CDR3 DNA reads as TGTGCCAGCAGCGTATCGCGGGGGGGCAATGAGCAGTTCTTC. This codes for CASSVSRGGNEQFF. This chain links TRBV9 with TRBJ2-1; 9 bases fit TRBD2. The V and J ends lost 1 base and 6 bases, in that order; junction bases with no gene match: 2. From germline, CDR1 is SGDLS and CDR2 YYNGEE. The CDR3 totals 14 residues.

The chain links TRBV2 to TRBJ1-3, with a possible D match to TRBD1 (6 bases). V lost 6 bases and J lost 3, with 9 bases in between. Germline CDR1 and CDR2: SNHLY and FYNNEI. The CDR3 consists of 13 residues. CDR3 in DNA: TGTGCCAGCAGCACAGGGCTTGGAAACACCATATATTTT. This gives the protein CASSTGLGNTIYF.